The sequence of this T cell receptor beta chain was determined in a study of cytomegalovirus exposure and HLA in healthy donors. Study at large: Earlier results showed some 120 million unique TCR beta sequences derived from 150 million to 200 million T cells. A preliminary data release comprised 70 million to 95 million unique TCRs obtained from HLA-typed donors.

Germline CDR1 is MDHEN and CDR2 is SYDVKM. The V and J ends lost 7 bases and 6 bases respectively, with 19 bases between them. The CDR3 covers 15 residues. On this clone: Antigen unknown.

The PCR ran on 60 Vbeta and 13 Jbeta primers. Profiled with immunoSEQ multiplex PCR; TCRdb holds only in-frame clones, not every one. The sample consists of 150,000 to 200,000 clones, approximately 75% of them appearing once. Study-wide results and limits: At a 0.05 false discovery rate, a later analysis found approximately 15,000 TCR beta sequences to be associated with HLA alleles.

The receptor comes from a woman between 18 and 30 years old in good health and CMV-seronegative. The chain combines TRBV28 with TRBJ1-5, with D perhaps matching TRBD1 (6 bases). The sequencing sample was made of PBMCs. In nucleotides, the CDR3 is TGTGCCAGCACTTGGGCCGGGGGGCGCGGTCAGCCCCAGCATTTT. Protein sequence: CASTWAGGRGQPQHF.